This T cell receptor (beta chain) is drawn from a study of radiotherapy plus CTLA-4 blockade in lung cancer. The wider study: Disease control reached about 28%, with objective responses in around 19%.

Germline values: CDR1 SGHNT, CDR2 YYREEE (reference sequence). The V end lost 5 bases, the J end lost 0 bases, and 8 bases lay between the germline ends. The CDR3 spans 14 residues. This clone showed up just a few times. Its antigen is undetermined. Focal radiation with ipilimumab CTLA-4 blockade was given to patients with chemo-refractory metastatic non-small-cell lung cancer. The protocol was immunoSEQ multiplex PCR, while the TCRdb copy is restricted to in-frame clones and leaves out a portion. Of 60,000 to 85,000 clones in the sample, more than 75% are singletons; the top ten hold 0.87%. Study-level findings and limits: TCR clones originating in tumors grew in number in blood after radiotherapy plus ipilimumab. The best prediction of response reportedly came from early blood T cell clone dynamics, with interferon-beta.

Here the sequenced sample was peripheral blood, taken from a patient treated with radiotherapy plus ipilimumab. The chain carries TRBV5-4 and TRBJ1-4; D unresolved. This receptor was identified in a human donor with non-small cell lung cancer who had stable disease on radiotherapy plus ipilimumab. CDR3 DNA: TGTGCCAGCAGTTCAGAGGCAACTAATGAAAAACTGTTTTTT. This codes for CASSSEATNEKLFF.